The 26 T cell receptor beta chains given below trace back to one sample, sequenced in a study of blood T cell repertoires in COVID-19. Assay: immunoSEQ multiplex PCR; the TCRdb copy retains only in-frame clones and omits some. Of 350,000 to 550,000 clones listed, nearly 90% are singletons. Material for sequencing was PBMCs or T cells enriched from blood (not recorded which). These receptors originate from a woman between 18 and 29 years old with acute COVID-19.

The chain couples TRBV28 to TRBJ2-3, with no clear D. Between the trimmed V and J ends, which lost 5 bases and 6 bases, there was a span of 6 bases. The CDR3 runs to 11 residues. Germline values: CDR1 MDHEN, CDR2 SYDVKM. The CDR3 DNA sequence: TGTGCCAGCAGTCTGAGGGATACGCAGTATTTT. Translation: CASSLRDTQYF.

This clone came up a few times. The CDR3 spells CAWKGQGKSNQPQHF. The DNA for the CDR3 is TGTGCCTGGAAAGGACAGGGGAAGAGCAATCAGCCCCAGCATTTT. The chain is built from TRBV30 and TRBJ1-5, with 9 bases matching TRBD1. The CDR3 spans 15 residues. After removal of 4 bases from V and 1 base from J, the junction contained 5 bases not matched to a gene. Germline CDR1 is GTSNPN and CDR2 is SVGIG (reference sequence).

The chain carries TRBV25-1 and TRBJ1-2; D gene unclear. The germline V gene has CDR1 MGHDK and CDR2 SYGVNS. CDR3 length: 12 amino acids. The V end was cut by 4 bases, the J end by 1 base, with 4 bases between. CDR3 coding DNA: TGTGCCAGCAGTGCAGTTAACTATGGCTACACCTTC. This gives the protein CASSAVNYGYTF.

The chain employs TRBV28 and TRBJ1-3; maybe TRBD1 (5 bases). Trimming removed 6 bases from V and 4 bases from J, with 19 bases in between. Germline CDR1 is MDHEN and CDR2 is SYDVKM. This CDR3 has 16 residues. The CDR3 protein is CASRTVTVGFGNTIYF. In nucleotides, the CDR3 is TGTGCCAGCAGGACCGTGACAGTCGGATTCGGAAACACCATATATTTT.

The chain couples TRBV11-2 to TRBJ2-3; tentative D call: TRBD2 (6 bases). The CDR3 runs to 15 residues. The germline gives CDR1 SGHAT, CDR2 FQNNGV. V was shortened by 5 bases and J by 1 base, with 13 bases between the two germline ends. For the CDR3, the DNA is TGTGCCAGCAGCCTTATGGGGGGTCGCACAGATACGCAGTATTTT. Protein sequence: CASSLMGGRTDTQYF.

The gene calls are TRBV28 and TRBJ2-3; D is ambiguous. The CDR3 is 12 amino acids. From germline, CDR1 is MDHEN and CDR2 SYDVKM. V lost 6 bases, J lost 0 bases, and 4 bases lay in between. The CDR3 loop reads CASRSSTDTQYF. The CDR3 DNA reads TGTGCCAGCAGATCTAGCACAGATACGCAGTATTTT.

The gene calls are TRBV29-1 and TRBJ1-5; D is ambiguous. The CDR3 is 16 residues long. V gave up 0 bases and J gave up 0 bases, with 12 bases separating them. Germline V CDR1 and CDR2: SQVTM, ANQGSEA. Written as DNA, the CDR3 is TGCAGCGTTGAAGATTCTCCCCAGGATAGCAATCAGCCCCAGCATTTT. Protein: CSVEDSPQDSNQPQHF.

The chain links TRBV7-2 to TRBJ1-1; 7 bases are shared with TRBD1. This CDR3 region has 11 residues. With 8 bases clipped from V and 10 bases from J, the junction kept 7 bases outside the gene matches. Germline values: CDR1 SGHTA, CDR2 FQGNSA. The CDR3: CASGRQGTAFF. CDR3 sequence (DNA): TGTGCCAGCGGCAGACAGGGTACAGCTTTCTTT.

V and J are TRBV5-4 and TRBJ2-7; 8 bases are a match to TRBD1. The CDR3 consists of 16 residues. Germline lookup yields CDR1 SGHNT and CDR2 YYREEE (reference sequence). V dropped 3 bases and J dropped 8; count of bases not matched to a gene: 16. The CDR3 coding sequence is TGTGCCAGCAGCTCGAGACAGGGGCGCCCACTACGCCAGCAGTACTTC. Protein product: CASSSRQGRPLRQQYF.

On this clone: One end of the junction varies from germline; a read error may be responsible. For the CDR3, the DNA is TGTGCCAGCAGCCTAGCCGGGACTAGCGGGGGGTGGCCAGATACGCAGTATTTT. Its protein product is CASSLAGTSGGWPDTQYF. The chain couples TRBV7-9 to TRBJ2-3, with 15 bases matching TRBD2. CDR3 length: 18 residues. Germline lookup yields CDR1 SEHNR and CDR2 FQNEAQ (reference sequence).

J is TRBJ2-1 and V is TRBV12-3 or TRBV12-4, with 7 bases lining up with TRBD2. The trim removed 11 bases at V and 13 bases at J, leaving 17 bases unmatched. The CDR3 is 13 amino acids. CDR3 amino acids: CAVRTGGKTKQFF. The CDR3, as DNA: TGTGCCGTTCGCACCGGGGGGAAAACCAAACAGTTCTTC.

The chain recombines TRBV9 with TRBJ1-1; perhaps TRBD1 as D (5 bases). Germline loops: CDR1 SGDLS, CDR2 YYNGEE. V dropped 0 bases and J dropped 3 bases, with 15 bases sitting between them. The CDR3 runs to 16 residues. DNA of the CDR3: TGTGCCAGCAGCGTAGATAGTACAGGAAGGTACACTGAAGCTTTCTTT. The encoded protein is CASSVDSTGRYTEAFF.

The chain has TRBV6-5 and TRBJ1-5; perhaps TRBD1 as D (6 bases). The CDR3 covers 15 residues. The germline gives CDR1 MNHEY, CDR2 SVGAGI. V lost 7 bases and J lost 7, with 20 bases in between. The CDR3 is CASKFIEDSGQPQHF. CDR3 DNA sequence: TGTGCCAGCAAATTTATAGAGGACAGCGGCCAGCCCCAGCATTTT.

The CDR3 coding sequence is TGCGCCAGCAGCTCTGGACAGCCCTTTGCCTCTGGGGCCAACGTCCTGACTTTC. This gives the protein CASSSGQPFASGANVLTF. This chain uses TRBV5-1 with TRBJ2-6, with D possibly TRBD1 on 6 matching bases. This CDR3 region has 18 residues. With 3 bases removed from V and 0 bases from J, the gap between germline ends came to 16 bases. Germline assignment: CDR1 SGHRS and CDR2 YFSETQ.

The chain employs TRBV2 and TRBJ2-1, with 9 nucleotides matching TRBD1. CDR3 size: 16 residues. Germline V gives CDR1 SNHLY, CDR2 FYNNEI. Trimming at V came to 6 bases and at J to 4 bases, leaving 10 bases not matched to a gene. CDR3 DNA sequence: TGTGCCAGCAGCCCAAGGACAGGGGCGGCTTACAATGAGCAGTTCTTC. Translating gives CASSPRTGAAYNEQFF. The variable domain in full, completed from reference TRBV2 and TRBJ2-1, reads EPEVTQTPSHQVTQMGQEVILRCVPISNHLYFYWYRQILGQKVEFLVSFYNNEISEKSEIFDDQFSVERPDGSNFTLKIRSTKLEDSAMYFCASSPRTGAAYNEQFFGPGTRLTVL.

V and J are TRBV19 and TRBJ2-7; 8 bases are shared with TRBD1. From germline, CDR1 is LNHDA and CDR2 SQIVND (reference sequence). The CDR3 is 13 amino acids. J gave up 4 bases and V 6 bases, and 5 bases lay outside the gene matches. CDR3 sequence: CASSRDRNYEQYF. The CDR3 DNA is TGTGCCAGTAGCCGGGACAGGAATTACGAGCAGTACTTC.

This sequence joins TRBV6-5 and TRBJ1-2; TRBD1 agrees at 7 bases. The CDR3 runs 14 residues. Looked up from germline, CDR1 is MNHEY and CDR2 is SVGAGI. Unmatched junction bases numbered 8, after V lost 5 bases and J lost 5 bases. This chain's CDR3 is CASSPTGRSYGYTF. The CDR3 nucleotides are TGTGCCAGCAGTCCGACAGGGAGGAGTTATGGCTACACCTTC.

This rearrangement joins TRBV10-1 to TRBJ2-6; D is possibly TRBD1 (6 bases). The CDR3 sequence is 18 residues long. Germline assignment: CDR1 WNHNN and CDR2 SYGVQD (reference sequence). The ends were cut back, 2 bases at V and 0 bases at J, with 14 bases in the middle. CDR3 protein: CASSEGKTGPSGANVLTF. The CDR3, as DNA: TGCGCCAGCAGTGAGGGTAAGACAGGTCCCTCTGGGGCCAACGTCCTGACTTTC.

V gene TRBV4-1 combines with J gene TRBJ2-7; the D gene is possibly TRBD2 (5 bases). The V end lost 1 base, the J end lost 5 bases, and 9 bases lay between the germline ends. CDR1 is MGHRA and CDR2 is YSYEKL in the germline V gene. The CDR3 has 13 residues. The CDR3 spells CASSQAGKDEQYF. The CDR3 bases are TGCGCCAGCAGCCAAGCGGGGAAGGACGAGCAGTACTTC.

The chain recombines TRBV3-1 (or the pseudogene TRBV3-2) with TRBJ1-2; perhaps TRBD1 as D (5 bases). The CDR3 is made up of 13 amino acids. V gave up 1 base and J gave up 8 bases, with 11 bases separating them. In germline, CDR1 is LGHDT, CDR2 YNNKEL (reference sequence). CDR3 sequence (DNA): TGTGCCAGCAGCCAAGGGGGCTTACACGGCTACACCTTC. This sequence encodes CASSQGGLHGYTF.

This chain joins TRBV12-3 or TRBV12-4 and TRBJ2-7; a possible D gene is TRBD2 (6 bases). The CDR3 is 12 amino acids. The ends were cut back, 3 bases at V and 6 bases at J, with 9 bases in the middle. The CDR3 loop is CASSLGGAEQYF. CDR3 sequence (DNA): TGTGCCAGCAGTTTGGGCGGGGCCGAGCAGTACTTC.

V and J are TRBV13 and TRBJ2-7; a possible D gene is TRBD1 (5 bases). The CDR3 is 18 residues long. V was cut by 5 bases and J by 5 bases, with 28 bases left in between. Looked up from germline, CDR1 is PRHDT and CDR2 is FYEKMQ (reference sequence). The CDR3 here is CASSHRSWGSSSPNEQYF. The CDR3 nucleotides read TGTGCCAGCAGCCATCGTTCGTGGGGCTCTTCGTCCCCCAACGAGCAGTACTTC.

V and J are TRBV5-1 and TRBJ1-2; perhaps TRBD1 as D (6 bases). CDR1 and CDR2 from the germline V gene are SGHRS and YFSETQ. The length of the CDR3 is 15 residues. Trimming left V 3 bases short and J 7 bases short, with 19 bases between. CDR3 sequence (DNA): TGCGCCAGCAGCTCGAACCCGGACAGAAGCGGTGGCTACACCTTC. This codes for CASSSNPDRSGGYTF.

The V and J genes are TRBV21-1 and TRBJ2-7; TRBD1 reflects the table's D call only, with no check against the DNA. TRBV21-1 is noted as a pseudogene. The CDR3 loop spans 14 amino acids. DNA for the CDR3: TGTGCCAGCAGCACCGGGACAGGGTGGCTCGAGCAGTACTTC. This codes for CASSTGTGWLEQYF.

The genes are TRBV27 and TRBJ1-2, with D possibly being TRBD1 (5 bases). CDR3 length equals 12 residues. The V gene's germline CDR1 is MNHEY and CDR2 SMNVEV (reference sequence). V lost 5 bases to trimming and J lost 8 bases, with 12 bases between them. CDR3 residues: CASSTWGEGYTF. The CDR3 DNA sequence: TGTGCCAGCAGTACCTGGGGCGAGGGCTACACCTTC.

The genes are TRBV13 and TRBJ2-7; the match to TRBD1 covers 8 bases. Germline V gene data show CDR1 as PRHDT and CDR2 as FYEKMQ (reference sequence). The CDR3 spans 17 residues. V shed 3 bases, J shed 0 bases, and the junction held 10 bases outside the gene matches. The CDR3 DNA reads TGTGCCAGCAGCTTCGTCCCTCCGGGACAGGTCTCCTACGAGCAGTACTTC. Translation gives CASSFVPPGQVSYEQYF.